One and the same sample provided the 9 T cell receptor beta chains below, sequenced in a study of vaccination and CD4 T cells after COVID-19. The treatment is: roughly 11-day PBMC culture with coronavirus spike peptide pools or control peptides (ViraFEST assay). The antigens these receptors bind are not known. Once obtained from cultured CD4+ T cells, the DNA was sequenced using the Oncomine TCR Beta short-read assay. TCRdb redid the calling of the PCR reads with MiXCR, one entry per CDR3 protein. The sample yields fewer than 20,000 distinct CDR3 sequences, about 56% seen once. Sequenced here: CD4+ T cells from blood, cultured in vitro, sampled before SARS-CoV-2 vaccination. These receptors all stem from a human donor who had recovered from COVID-19.

This clonotype has only one observation. V and J are TRBV2 and TRBJ2-1; D might be TRBD2 (5 bases). V shed 3 bases and J shed 3 bases, with 9 bases lying between them. This CDR3 spans 14 amino acids. CDR1 is SNHLY, CDR2 FYNNEI, per germline. Here the CDR3 DNA reads TGTGCCAGCAGTGATAGAGGGTTCTACAATGAGCAGTTCTTC. Translating gives CASSDRGFYNEQFF.

This sequence joins TRBV7-3 and TRBJ2-7, with a weak D call TRBD1 (6 bases). This CDR3 is 12 amino acids long. Trimming removed 4 bases from V and 6 bases from J, with 10 bases in between. The germline V gene has CDR1 SGHTA and CDR2 FQGTGA. CDR3 protein: CASSSGQLEQYF. The CDR3 nucleotides are TGTGCCAGCAGCTCCGGACAGCTCGAGCAGTACTTC.

This clonotype was detected only a few times. V usage is TRBV6-1 and J usage is TRBJ1-5; the D is unclear. CDR1 and CDR2 (germline): MNHNS, SASEGT. Trimming left V 6 bases short and J 5 bases short, with 11 bases between. CDR3 size: 13 residues. The chain's CDR3 is CASSVESYQPQHF. Written as DNA, the CDR3 is TGTGCCAGCAGCGTCGAGAGTTATCAGCCCCAGCATTTT.

This chain links TRBV19 with TRBJ2-3; D gene unclear. V was clipped by 6 bases and J by 4 bases, with 11 bases between them. Germline assignment: CDR1 LNHDA and CDR2 SQIVND (reference sequence). There are 13 residues in the CDR3. CDR3 region: CASSPRRADTQYF. The CDR3 DNA follows: TGTGCCAGTAGCCCCCGCCGAGCAGATACGCAGTATTTT.

This clonotype has just a few counts. This rearrangement joins TRBV7-2 to TRBJ2-5; perhaps TRBD2 as D (7 bases). The CDR3 sequence is 14 residues long. Germline V gene lookup returns CDR1 SGHTA and CDR2 FQGNSA. Trimming pared 6 bases from V and 7 bases from J, leaving 18 bases between. The CDR3: CASRQGGSGGTQYF. DNA of the CDR3: TGTGCCAGCAGACAGGGCGGGAGCGGAGGGACCCAGTACTTC. The full variable domain, with the rest looked up from reference TRBV7-2 and TRBJ2-5, is GAGVSQSPSNKVTEKGKDVELRCDPISGHTALYWYRQSLGQGLEFLIYFQGNSAPDKSGLPSDRFSAERTGGSVSTLTIQRTQQEDSAVYLCASRQGGSGGTQYFGPGTRLLVL.

The chain recombines TRBV6-1 with TRBJ2-3; 11 nucleotides line up with TRBD2. V was pared by 8 bases and J by 3 bases, with 7 bases of the junction left unmatched. This CDR3 is built from 15 residues. Germline V gives CDR1 MNHNS, CDR2 SASEGT. This CDR3 reads CASGGSGRATDTQYF. The CDR3 nucleotides are TGTGCCAGCGGGGGTAGCGGGAGGGCGACAGATACGCAGTATTTT.

This clonotype was found a few times. One junction end disagrees with the germline gene, perhaps due to a read error. V is TRBV15 and J is TRBJ2-7; D not resolved. CDR3 size: 13 residues. CDR1 LNHNV and CDR2 YYDKDF come from the germline V gene (reference sequence). Here the CDR3 reads CATSRDSLGLSNF. In DNA, the CDR3 is TGTGCCACCAGCAGAGATTCCCTTGGGCTCTCAAACTTC.

The genes are TRBV2 and TRBJ2-1; TRBD2 matches at 12 bases. Trimming at V came to 2 bases and at J to 4 bases, leaving 9 bases not matched to a gene. CDR3 length: 18 residues. Germline loops: CDR1 SNHLY, CDR2 FYNNEI. The CDR3 nucleotides read TGTGCCAGCAGTGAACAGCTCAGGACTAGCGGGATATACAATGAGCAGTTCTTC. It is translated as CASSEQLRTSGIYNEQFF.

The rearrangement links TRBV4-3 to TRBJ2-3; TRBD2 might be the D (6 bases). CDR1 is LGHNA and CDR2 is YSLEER in the germline V gene. The CDR3 covers 15 residues. The V and J ends lost 4 bases and 2 bases respectively, with 13 bases between them. The CDR3 region is CASSRDSIPTDTQYF. The CDR3 coding sequence is TGCGCCAGCAGCCGGGACTCAATCCCCACAGATACGCAGTATTTT.